This T cell receptor (beta chain) was recorded in a study of blood T cells in healthy people across ages. This clonotype showed up just a few times. This CDR3 is built from 19 residues. In germline, CDR1 is SGHRS, CDR2 YFSETQ. PCR was performed a second time for about 7 to 11 cycles using a sample-barcoded 5' primer and a J-beta primer mix. Each CDR3 protein gets one entry after TCRdb re-called the 5' RACE reads with MiXCR. The sample yields about 760,000 distinct CDR3 sequences, around 25% seen once. These data were likewise used in another study, on T cells of mothers and their children. That paper states: Mothers yielded over 8 million CDR3 reads, children several million each.

The rearrangement uses TRBV5-1 and TRBJ2-5, with D unresolved. The closer fit of TRBJ2-1 to the DNA end suggests the J call may be wrong. The clonotype comes from a boy under 18 in good health. The sample comprised blood. In nucleotides, the CDR3 is TGCGCCAGCAGCTCTAATATATCCCGTTGGCTCGTCCTTTACAATGAGCAGTTCTTC. Amino acids: CASSSNISRWLVLYNEQFF.